The 10 T cell receptor beta chains below all came from one sample that was sequenced in a study of blood T cells in healthy people across ages. With a J-beta primer mix and a sample-barcoded 5' primer, a second PCR ran about 7 to 11 cycles. From the 5' RACE reads, TCRdb called clonotypes with MiXCR, one entry per CDR3 protein. Here the sample spans over 1,300,000 distinct CDR3 sequences, 55% to 75% being singletons. The sequenced sample was blood. The receptors were gathered from a young man in good health.

The CDR3 here is CASSQDLGEGRYEQFF. The CDR3 nucleotides read TGTGCCAGCAGCCAAGATTTGGGGGAGGGCCGCTATGAGCAGTTCTTC. The chain links TRBV4-2 to TRBJ2-1; 7 bases map to TRBD2. Per germline, CDR1 LGHNA and CDR2 YNFKEQ. The V gene end was trimmed by 0 bases and the J gene end by 8 bases; junction bases not matched to a gene: 10. The CDR3 covers 16 residues.

The DNA of the CDR3 is TGTGCCTGGTCCCCCGGACAGTCCTATGGCTACACCTTC. Residues: CAWSPGQSYGYTF. V gene TRBV30 combines with J gene TRBJ1-2; D perhaps matches TRBD1 (6 bases). Trimming removed 5 bases at V and 4 bases at J, with 14 bases between. CDR3 length: 13 amino acids. Germline V gene data show CDR1 as GTSNPN and CDR2 as SVGIG (reference sequence).

The V and J genes are TRBV2 and TRBJ2-5; 10 bases fit TRBD2. The DNA matches TRBJ2-7 better at its end, which makes the J call doubtful. The CDR3 extends over 15 amino acids. The V gene's germline CDR1 is SNHLY and CDR2 FYNNEI. The CDR3 nucleotides are TGTGCCACCGGTCAGACTAGCGGGCTTTTATACGAGCAGTACTTC. It is translated as CATGQTSGLLYEQYF.

The chain employs TRBV28 and TRBJ2-1; TRBD1 matches at 7 bases. The CDR3 loop spans 18 amino acids. The germline CDR1 and CDR2 sequences are MDHEN and SYDVKM. V shed 4 bases, J shed 5 bases, and the junction held 17 bases outside the gene matches. CDR3 amino acids: CASSSEAYRQGGDNEQFF. The CDR3 DNA is TGTGCCAGCAGTTCAGAAGCCTACAGACAGGGTGGGGACAATGAGCAGTTCTTC. Using reference TRBV28 and TRBJ2-1 for the parts outside the CDR3, the full variable domain is DVKVTQSSRYLVKRTGEKVFLECVQDMDHENMFWYRQDPGLGLRLIYFSYDVKMKEKGDIPEGYSVSREKKERFSLILESASTNQTSMYLCASSSEAYRQGGDNEQFFGPGTRLTVL.

The chain recombines TRBV29-1 with TRBJ2-2, with D unclear. CDR3 length: 12 amino acids. Germline CDR1 reads SQVTM; CDR2 reads ANQGSEA. V was shortened by 8 bases and J by 5 bases, with 12 bases between the two germline ends. The CDR3 loop reads CSTRPLTGELFF. CDR3 in DNA: TGCAGCACCCGCCCCCTAACCGGGGAGCTGTTTTTT.

V and J are TRBV3-1 and TRBJ1-2, with 11 positions matching TRBD1. The V and J ends lost 3 bases and 2 bases, in that order; junction bases with no gene match: 5. There are 16 residues in the CDR3. Germline V lookup: CDR1 LGHDT, CDR2 YNNKEL (reference sequence). CDR3 sequence: CASSHPGTGGNYGYTF. The CDR3 region has the DNA TGTGCCAGCAGCCACCCCGGGACAGGGGGGAACTATGGCTACACCTTC.

The V call is TRBV29-1, the J call TRBJ2-2, with 11 positions matching TRBD1. Germline values: CDR1 SQVTM, CDR2 ANQGSEA. The CDR3 totals 14 residues. V trimming: 4 bases; J trimming: 6 bases; junction bases outside the gene matches: 4. The CDR3 sequence: CSVVGQGAAGELFF. CDR3 bases: TGCAGCGTTGTAGGACAGGGGGCCGCCGGGGAGCTGTTTTTT.

The chain recombines TRBV7-9 with TRBJ1-2, with TRBD1 as a possible D gene (6 bases). The CDR3 runs 14 residues. Germline CDR1 SEHNR, CDR2 FQNEAQ (reference sequence). V was shortened by 2 bases and J by 5 bases, with 12 bases between the two germline ends. CDR3 sequence: CASSLQGSGYGYTF. CDR3 nucleotide sequence: TGTGCCAGCAGCTTACAGGGGTCCGGGTATGGCTACACCTTC.

This clonotype has more than one count but fewer than ten. The V and J genes are TRBV12-3 or TRBV12-4 and TRBJ2-5, with D possibly being TRBD2 (6 bases). The end of the DNA aligns better with TRBJ2-7, so the J call may be wrong. The CDR3 totals 17 residues. DNA for the CDR3: TGTGCCAGCAGTCCCCAATTACGTCTGGGAGGAACCTACGAGCAGTACTTC. Protein sequence: CASSPQLRLGGTYEQYF.

This chain uses TRBV29-1 with TRBJ1-2, with D possibly matching TRBD1 (6 bases). Germline CDR1 and CDR2: SQVTM and ANQGSEA. V was clipped by 1 base and J by 4 bases, with 16 bases between them. The CDR3 totals 15 residues. The CDR3 is CSVEVQGSAFYGYTF. The CDR3 DNA is TGCAGCGTTGAAGTACAGGGCAGCGCCTTCTATGGCTACACCTTC. Full variable domain (remainder filled in from reference TRBV29-1 and TRBJ1-2): SAVISQKPSRDICQRGTSLTIQCQVDSQVTMMFWYRQQPGQSLTLIATANQGSEATYESGFVIDKFPISRPNLTFSTLTVSNMSPEDSSIYLCSVEVQGSAFYGYTFGSGTRLTVV.